The T cell receptor (beta chain) described here comes from a study of cytomegalovirus exposure and HLA in healthy donors listed by TCRdb under 2017. Broadly, across the study: In an earlier analysis of under 750 of the donors, less than 350 Gb of sequence data and some 100 million unique TCR beta sequences from roughly 200 million T cells were reported. In the later analysis, no new phenotypic data were used to find candidate immune exposures; instead, reliance was placed on TCR beta sequences and their occurrence across donors. A later analysis re-analyzed previously published TCR beta repertoires from 600 to 850 donors and added high-resolution HLA genotyping to study TCR occurrence patterns. The study aimed to test whether cataloging public T cell receptors could reveal signatures of past pathogen exposure. In an earlier analysis of roughly 600 of the donors, high-throughput TCR beta sequencing was used to judge whether each TCR beta V gene segment behaved as functional or pseudogenic. Across approximately 420 genotyped donors of the cohort, an average of approximately 240,000 unique TCR beta nucleotide sequences per donor were sequenced, and roughly 20% of those sequences were non-productive. To predict cytomegalovirus infection status, the study combined high-throughput TCR immunosequencing, statistical association of individual TCRs with disease status, and machine learning. Because of strong linkage in the cohort, roughly five DR-DQ haplotypes were treated as single units for association and clustering. All discovery cohort repertoires had been generated on a single sequencing platform. In addition to the first cohort of about 650 subjects, a separate validation cohort of about 120 different subjects was used. About 330 gigabases of sequencing data and around 85 million unique TCR sequences made up an early release that covered approximately 650 HLA-typed donors. Of the approximately 400 genotyped donors, around 81% fell in the genetic ancestry cluster associated with self-reported Caucasian donors. Typing coverage varied by locus: 629-630 donors for A, B, C, DRB1 and DQB1; some 520 for DQA1; nearly 610 for DPA1; more than 450 for DPB1. Donor age, sex, ethnicity and CMV serostatus were compiled together with the repertoire data. A later genetic analysis took genome-wide SNP genotypes for about 65% of the roughly 670 donors and used that subset as a discovery cohort. The study used immunosequencing to profile the T cell repertoires of approximately 630 subjects and linked those repertoires to cytomegalovirus serostatus. Both class I and class II loci were covered by HLA typing, at four-digit resolution.

General conclusions and limits of the study: A further reported finding was that TCR beta sequences accurately predicted the HLA-A and HLA-B alleles for most subjects in the first cohort. Most CMV-associated TCR beta chains appeared to be HLA-restricted in a later analysis, and the HLA associations seemed to be driven largely by CMV exposure. When HLA alleles, especially DR and DQ, strongly co-occurred, TCR associations were difficult to assign to individual alleles. In a later genetic analysis, fewer N-insertions in productive TCRs were reported among donors in an Asian-associated ancestry cluster than the roughly 700-donor mean. A total of roughly 160 TCR beta chains were listed by the study as associated with cytomegalovirus. In an earlier analysis of approximately 590 of the donors, most TCR beta V segments appeared in productive rearrangements about 87% or about 30% of the time, broadly matching IMGT annotations. Correlated functional status among segregating V segments might reflect linkage disequilibrium, but an unknown experimental factor could not be ruled out. Most TCR sequences were seen in very few donors, while some public TCRs were found in many individuals. Over 15 rarely observed V segments, including chromosome 9 orphons, were excluded from the earlier analysis of almost 600 of the donors because counts were too low. The presence/absence analyses assumed that sequencing depth was roughly uniform across donors, and that assumption may not be true. For the cohort, immune exposure information was limited to CMV serostatus. In a later analysis, several top co-occurrence clusters were reported to appear linked to parvovirus B19, influenza, CMV and Epstein-Barr virus. In a later genetic analysis, a missense DCLRE1C variant was associated with V-gene and J-gene trimming of TCR beta chains, and the association was replicated in an independent cohort. A later analysis found that TCR association rates varied across HLA loci, with DRB1 alleles showing the most associated TCRs and HLA-C alleles the fewest. A cluster of highly shared sequence variants was judged likely to be a technical artifact of the sequencing pipeline. HLA typing was unavailable for some donors at each locus, so association tests used only the typed subset. Only TCR beta chains were sequenced in this cohort, and the absence of alpha or paired-chain data limited detectable features. At a false discovery rate of 0.05, a later analysis linked some 17,000 TCR beta sequences to specific HLA alleles. Some IMGT-functional V segments, including TRBV6-2 and TRBV6-3, could not be distinguished by the 87-base-pair reads and were therefore excluded. A later analysis found that HLA-associated TCR beta chains were more clonally expanded and had lower generation probabilities than equally common non-associated chains. The classifier was reported to diagnose cytomegalovirus status with high specificity and sensitivity in both the original and validation cohorts. It was suggested by the authors that the approach could potentially be generalized to other disease states and immunological phenotypes. Three of the identified cytomegalovirus-associated TCR beta chains were confirmed in vitro to be specific for cytomegalovirus antigens.

In the case of this clone: It has no known antigen specificity. Per-base qualities were not stored, and no clone one base away is much larger.

The library was generated by the immunoSEQ multiplex PCR assay. For the multiplex PCR, a mixture combining 60 forward primers for TCR Vbeta segments and 13 reverse primers for TCR Jbeta segments was used. The CDR3 region of rearranged TCR beta genes was amplified from genomic DNA with a multiplex PCR assay. On the Illumina HiSeq System, the amplified TCR beta libraries were sequenced as 87-base-pair reads. Under the source paper's analysis protocol: A later analysis counted around 72 million unique TCR beta chains across the 640 or so repertoires, and 10 million to 11 million of these chains were shared by at least two donors. Raw reads were error-corrected and collapsed into unique sequences by a nearest-neighbor algorithm in which closely related sequences were merged to remove PCR and sequencing errors. V, D and J gene segments were assigned by aligning CDR3 sequences to IMGT reference sequences. For a sequence to be retained, a match of at least six nucleotides to both a V gene segment and a J gene segment was required. A rearrangement was called productive if the CDR3 had no stop codons and remained in frame with V and J, and every other rearrangement was called non-productive. CDR3 was defined according to IMGT convention as the region running from the second conserved V-encoded cysteine to the conserved J-encoded phenylalanine. In an earlier analysis of more than 550 of the donors, sequences lacking an unambiguous match to a single V gene segment were excluded. In an earlier analysis of several hundred of the donors, V segments were called functional above 56.7% productive rearrangements and were called segregating when the between-donor standard deviation exceeded 5%. To diagnose cytomegalovirus status from the catalog of TCR beta chain sequences, a statistical classification framework was built. V and J gene assignment, in a later analysis, came from comparing TCR nucleotide sequences with IMGT/GENE-DB human TR gene sequences. Using the TCRdist pipeline, a later analysis assigned CDR3 sequences along with most-parsimonious VDJ recombination scenarios. In a later analysis, each TCR beta chain was defined by its CDR3 amino acid sequence together with its V-gene family, and reads without a unique V-gene family were excluded. In a later analysis, approximately 640 highly shared, low-generation-probability nucleotide sequences were removed to address suspected cross-contamination and a sequencing artifact. A later analysis calculated a clonal expansion index for each public chain from normalized within-repertoire ranks of inferred template counts. In a later analysis, generation probabilities were computed with a VDJ recombination model fitted to out-of-frame rearrangements, and the resulting probabilities were checked against IGoR. A later analysis scored TCR-TCR, TCR-HLA and TCR-CMV co-occurrence with hypergeometric tests, applying a repertoire-size bias correction to TCR pairs. A later analysis estimated false discovery rates by permuting HLA or CMV assignments 20 times. In a later analysis, co-occurring TCRs were grouped using DBSCAN, with TCRdist sequence similarity added in when clustering inside HLA-allele-positive subsets. Repertoires with fewer than 30,000 or more than 120,000 public chains were left out of co-occurrence clustering, as were about 5 repertoires with anomalous nucleotide sharing. TCRdb re-hosts the immuneACCESS table, in-frame sequences only. Its copies lack some clones; in the studies checked, an unresolved V gene accounts for under half of them, and the cause for the rest is not known. V and J calls and clone size are as listed in that table; D and trimming were resolved from the DNA. The sample table shows roughly 170,000 clones, and around four fifths are seen once. The top ten constitute approximately 1.3% of the sample.

The cohort was made up of 500 to 850 healthy bone marrow donors. At the time of sampling, every cohort member was nominally healthy, though immune exposures that went unrecorded were likely present. The donor was CMV seronegative and belonged to the group of under 400 seronegative cohort members. Every donor gave a peripheral blood sample, and the peripheral blood mononuclear cells from that sample were used for TCR beta sequencing. The Qiagen DNeasy Blood Extraction Kit was used to extract genomic DNA from the blood cell samples. The CDR3 numbers 20 residues from cysteine through phenylalanine. Just the 60-base CDR3 DNA is kept, in frame starting at base 1. V is pared back by 3 bases and J by 6 bases, with 31 bases lying between the germline termini. CDR1 SGDLS and CDR2 YYNGEE are derived from the germline V gene.

The rearrangement combines TRBV9 with TRBJ2-1, with TRBD1 perhaps the D gene, on 5 matching bases. Specimen: PBMCs. This clonotype was obtained from a young man in good health and CMV-seronegative. The nucleotide sequence reads TGTGCCAGCAGCGCGCCCCAGGGATACACTGAGCGCGGCACTTTCAATGAGCAGTTCTTC. Translated, it reads CASSAPQGYTERGTFNEQFF.